Listed below are T cell receptor beta chains from one sample, sequenced in a study of T cells in localized non-small cell lung cancer. Assay used: immunoSEQ multiplex PCR; TCRdb lists only in-frame clones, some missing. The sample lists tens of thousands of clones, around 89% occurring once. The sample consisted of peripheral blood, taken before any cancer treatment. The origin of the receptors is a female donor of 60 years or more with stage III squamous cell lung carcinoma. Each CDR3 is given without its conserved first and last residue. Some rows have no size entry. The others give once, few or many, or a class for an expanded clone.

clone_size	v_call	j_call	cdr3_aa
-	TRBV27	TRBJ2-1	ASSHQLNEQF
-	TRBV2	TRBJ1-3	ASSEQGPYSGNTIY
-	TRBV10-3	TRBJ2-6	AISGSGTGANVLT
-	TRBV9	TRBJ2-1	ASSGKLLNEQF
-	TRBV25-1	TRBJ1-2	ASSGESFGGEGYT
-	TRBV2	TRBJ2-7	ASIEFYPYAQY
-	TRBV28	TRBJ2-7	ASSFGTRGYEQY
-	TRBV2	TRBJ2-7	ASSLSLSSYEQY
few	TRBV7-2	TRBJ2-5	ASSNQRGGGETQY
-	TRBV5-1	TRBJ2-5	ASSLRDTGETQY
once	TRBV5-4	TRBJ2-1	ASSITWGNEQF
-	TRBV7-2	TRBJ2-5	ASSPGTSASTQY
-	TRBV5-4	TRBJ2-7	ASSPGLGLASEQY
-	TRBV4-1	TRBJ2-3	ASSQDPGVTDTQY
-	TRBV5-1	TRBJ2-7	ASISWGDRGYYEQY